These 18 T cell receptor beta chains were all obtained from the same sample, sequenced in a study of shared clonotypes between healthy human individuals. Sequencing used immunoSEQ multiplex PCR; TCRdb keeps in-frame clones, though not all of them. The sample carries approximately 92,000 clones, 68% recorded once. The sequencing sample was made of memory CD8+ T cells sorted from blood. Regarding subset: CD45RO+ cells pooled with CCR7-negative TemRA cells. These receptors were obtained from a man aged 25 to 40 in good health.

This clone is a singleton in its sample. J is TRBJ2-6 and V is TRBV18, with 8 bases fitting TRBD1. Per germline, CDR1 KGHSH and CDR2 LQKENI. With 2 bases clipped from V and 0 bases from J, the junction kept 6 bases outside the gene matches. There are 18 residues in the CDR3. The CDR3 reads CASSPTGTGNSGANVLTF. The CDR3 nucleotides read TGTGCCAGCTCACCAACCGGGACAGGCAACTCTGGGGCCAACGTCCTGACTTTC.

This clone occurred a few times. The DNA of the CDR3 is TGTGCCAGTAGTCCCGGGACAGGCTATGGCTACACCTTC. Its translation is CASSPGTGYGYTF. The gene calls are TRBV19 and TRBJ1-2; TRBD1 agrees at 8 bases. V was clipped by 5 bases and J by 4 bases; unmatched bases: 3. Germline assignment: CDR1 LNHDA and CDR2 SQIVND (reference sequence). The CDR3 runs 13 residues.

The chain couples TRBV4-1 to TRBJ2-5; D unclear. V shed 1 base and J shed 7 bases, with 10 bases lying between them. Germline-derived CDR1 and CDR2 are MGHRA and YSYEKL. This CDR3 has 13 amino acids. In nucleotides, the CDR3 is TGCGCCAGCAGCCAAGGAGGTGTGGGGACCCAGTACTTC. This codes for CASSQGGVGTQYF.

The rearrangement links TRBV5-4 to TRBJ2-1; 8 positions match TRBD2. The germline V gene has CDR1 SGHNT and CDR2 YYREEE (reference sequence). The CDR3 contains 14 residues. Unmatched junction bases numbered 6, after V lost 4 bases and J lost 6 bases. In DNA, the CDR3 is TGTGCCAGCAGCCCAGCGGGAGTGGGCAATGAGCAGTTCTTC. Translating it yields CASSPAGVGNEQFF.

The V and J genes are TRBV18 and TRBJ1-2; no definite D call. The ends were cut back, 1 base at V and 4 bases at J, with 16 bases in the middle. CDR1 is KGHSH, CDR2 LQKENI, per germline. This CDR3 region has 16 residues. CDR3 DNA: TGTGCCAGCTCACCACTAAGCCAGGAGCACCTCTATGGCTACACCTTC. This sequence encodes CASSPLSQEHLYGYTF.

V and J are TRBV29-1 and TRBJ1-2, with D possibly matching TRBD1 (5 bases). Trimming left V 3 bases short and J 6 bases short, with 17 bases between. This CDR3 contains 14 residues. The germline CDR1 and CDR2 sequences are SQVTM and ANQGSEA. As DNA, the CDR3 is TGCAGCGTTGAGGAGGGACGGATAATAGATGGCTACACCTTC. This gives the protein CSVEEGRIIDGYTF.

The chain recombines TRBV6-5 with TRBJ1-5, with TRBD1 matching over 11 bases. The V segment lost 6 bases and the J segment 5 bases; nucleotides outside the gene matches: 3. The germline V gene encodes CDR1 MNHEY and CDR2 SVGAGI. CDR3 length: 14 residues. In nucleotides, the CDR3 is TGTGCCAGCAGCCGGACAGGGGGCTATCAGCCCCAGCATTTT. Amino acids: CASSRTGGYQPQHF.

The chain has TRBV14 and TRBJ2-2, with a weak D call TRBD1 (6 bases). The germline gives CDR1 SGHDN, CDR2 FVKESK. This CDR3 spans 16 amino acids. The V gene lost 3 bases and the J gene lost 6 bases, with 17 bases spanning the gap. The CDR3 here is CASSHVQGLNPGELFF. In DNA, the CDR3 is TGTGCCAGCAGCCATGTGCAGGGGCTCAATCCCGGGGAGCTGTTTTTT.

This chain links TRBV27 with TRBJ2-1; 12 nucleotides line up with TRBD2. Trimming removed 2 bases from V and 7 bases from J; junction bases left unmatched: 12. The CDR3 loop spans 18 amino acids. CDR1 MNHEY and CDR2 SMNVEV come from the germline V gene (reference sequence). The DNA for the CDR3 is TGTGCCAGCAGTTTAAGGATACCAGGACTAGCGGGGCCTAATGAGCAGTTCTTC. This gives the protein CASSLRIPGLAGPNEQFF.

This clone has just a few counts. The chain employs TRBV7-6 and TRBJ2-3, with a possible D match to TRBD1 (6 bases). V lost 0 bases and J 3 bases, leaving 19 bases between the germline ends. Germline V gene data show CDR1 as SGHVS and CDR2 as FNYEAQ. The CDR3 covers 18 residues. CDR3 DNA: TGTGCCAGCAGCTTAGCGAAGGGGGAAGGCTATTCGACAGATACGCAGTATTTT. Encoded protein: CASSLAKGEGYSTDTQYF. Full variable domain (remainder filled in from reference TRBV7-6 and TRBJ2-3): GAGVSQSPRYKVTKRGQDVALRCDPISGHVSLYWYRQALGQGPEFLTYFNYEAQQDKSGLPNDRFSAERPEGSISTLTIQRTEQRDSAMYRCASSLAKGEGYSTDTQYFGPGTRLTVL.

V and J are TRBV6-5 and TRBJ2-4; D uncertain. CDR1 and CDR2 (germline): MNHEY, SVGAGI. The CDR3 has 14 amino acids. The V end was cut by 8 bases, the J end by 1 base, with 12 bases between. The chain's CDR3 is CASYSTGAKNIQYF. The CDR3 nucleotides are TGTGCCAGCTACTCGACTGGGGCCAAAAACATTCAGTACTTC.

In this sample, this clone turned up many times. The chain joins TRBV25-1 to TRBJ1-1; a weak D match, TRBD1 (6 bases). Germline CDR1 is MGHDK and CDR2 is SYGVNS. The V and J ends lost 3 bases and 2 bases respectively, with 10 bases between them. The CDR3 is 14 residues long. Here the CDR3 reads CASSDNRANTEAFF. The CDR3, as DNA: TGTGCCAGCAGTGATAACAGGGCCAACACTGAAGCTTTCTTT.

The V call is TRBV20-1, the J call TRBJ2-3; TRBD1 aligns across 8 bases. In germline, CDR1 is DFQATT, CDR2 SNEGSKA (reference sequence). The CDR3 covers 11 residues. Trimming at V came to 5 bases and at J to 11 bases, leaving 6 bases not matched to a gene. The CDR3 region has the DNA TGCAGTGCTCTCGGACAGGGTGGGCAGTATTTT. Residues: CSALGQGGQYF.

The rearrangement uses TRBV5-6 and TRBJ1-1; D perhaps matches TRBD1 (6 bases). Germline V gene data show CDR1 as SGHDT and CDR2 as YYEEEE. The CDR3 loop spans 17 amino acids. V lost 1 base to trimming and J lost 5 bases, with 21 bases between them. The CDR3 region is CASSLLRVLRRGTEAFF. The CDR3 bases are TGTGCCAGCAGCTTGCTAAGAGTGCTTAGGAGGGGGACTGAAGCTTTCTTT. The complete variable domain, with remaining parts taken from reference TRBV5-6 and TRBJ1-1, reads DAGVTQSPTHLIKTRGQQVTLRCSPKSGHDTVSWYQQALGQGPQFIFQYYEEEERQRGNFPDRFSGHQFPNYSSELNVNALLLGDSALYLCASSLLRVLRRGTEAFFGQGTRLTVV.

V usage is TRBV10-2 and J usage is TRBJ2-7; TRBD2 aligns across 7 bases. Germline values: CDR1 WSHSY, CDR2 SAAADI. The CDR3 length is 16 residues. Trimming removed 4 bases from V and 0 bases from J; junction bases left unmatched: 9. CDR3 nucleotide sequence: TGCGCCAGCAGTGGAGCAGGGAGGGCTAGCTCCTACGAGCAGTACTTC. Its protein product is CASSGAGRASSYEQYF.

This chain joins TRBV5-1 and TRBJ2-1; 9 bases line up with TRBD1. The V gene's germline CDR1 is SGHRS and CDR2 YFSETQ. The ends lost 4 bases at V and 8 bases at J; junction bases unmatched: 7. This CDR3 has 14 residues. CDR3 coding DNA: TGCGCCAGCAGCGAACAGGGGGCTATGGATGAGCAGTTCTTC. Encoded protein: CASSEQGAMDEQFF. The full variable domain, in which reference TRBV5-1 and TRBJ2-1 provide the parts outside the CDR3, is KAGVTQTPRYLIKTRGQQVTLSCSPISGHRSVSWYQQTPGQGLQFLFEYFSETQRNKGNFPGRFSGRQFSNSRSEMNVSTLELGDSALYLCASSEQGAMDEQFFGPGTRLTVL.

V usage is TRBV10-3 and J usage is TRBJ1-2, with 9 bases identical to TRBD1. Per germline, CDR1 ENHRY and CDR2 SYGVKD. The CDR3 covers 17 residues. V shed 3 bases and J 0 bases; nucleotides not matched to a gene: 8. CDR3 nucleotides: TGTGCCATCAGTGACCCCCCGGACAGGGGCTCTAACTATGGCTACACCTTC. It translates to CAISDPPDRGSNYGYTF.

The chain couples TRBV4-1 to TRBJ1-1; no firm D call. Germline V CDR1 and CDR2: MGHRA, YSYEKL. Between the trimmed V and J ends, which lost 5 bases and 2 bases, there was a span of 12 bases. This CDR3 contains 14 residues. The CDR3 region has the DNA TGCGCCAGCAGCTACCGGGCAAGCAACACTGAAGCTTTCTTT. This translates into CASSYRASNTEAFF.